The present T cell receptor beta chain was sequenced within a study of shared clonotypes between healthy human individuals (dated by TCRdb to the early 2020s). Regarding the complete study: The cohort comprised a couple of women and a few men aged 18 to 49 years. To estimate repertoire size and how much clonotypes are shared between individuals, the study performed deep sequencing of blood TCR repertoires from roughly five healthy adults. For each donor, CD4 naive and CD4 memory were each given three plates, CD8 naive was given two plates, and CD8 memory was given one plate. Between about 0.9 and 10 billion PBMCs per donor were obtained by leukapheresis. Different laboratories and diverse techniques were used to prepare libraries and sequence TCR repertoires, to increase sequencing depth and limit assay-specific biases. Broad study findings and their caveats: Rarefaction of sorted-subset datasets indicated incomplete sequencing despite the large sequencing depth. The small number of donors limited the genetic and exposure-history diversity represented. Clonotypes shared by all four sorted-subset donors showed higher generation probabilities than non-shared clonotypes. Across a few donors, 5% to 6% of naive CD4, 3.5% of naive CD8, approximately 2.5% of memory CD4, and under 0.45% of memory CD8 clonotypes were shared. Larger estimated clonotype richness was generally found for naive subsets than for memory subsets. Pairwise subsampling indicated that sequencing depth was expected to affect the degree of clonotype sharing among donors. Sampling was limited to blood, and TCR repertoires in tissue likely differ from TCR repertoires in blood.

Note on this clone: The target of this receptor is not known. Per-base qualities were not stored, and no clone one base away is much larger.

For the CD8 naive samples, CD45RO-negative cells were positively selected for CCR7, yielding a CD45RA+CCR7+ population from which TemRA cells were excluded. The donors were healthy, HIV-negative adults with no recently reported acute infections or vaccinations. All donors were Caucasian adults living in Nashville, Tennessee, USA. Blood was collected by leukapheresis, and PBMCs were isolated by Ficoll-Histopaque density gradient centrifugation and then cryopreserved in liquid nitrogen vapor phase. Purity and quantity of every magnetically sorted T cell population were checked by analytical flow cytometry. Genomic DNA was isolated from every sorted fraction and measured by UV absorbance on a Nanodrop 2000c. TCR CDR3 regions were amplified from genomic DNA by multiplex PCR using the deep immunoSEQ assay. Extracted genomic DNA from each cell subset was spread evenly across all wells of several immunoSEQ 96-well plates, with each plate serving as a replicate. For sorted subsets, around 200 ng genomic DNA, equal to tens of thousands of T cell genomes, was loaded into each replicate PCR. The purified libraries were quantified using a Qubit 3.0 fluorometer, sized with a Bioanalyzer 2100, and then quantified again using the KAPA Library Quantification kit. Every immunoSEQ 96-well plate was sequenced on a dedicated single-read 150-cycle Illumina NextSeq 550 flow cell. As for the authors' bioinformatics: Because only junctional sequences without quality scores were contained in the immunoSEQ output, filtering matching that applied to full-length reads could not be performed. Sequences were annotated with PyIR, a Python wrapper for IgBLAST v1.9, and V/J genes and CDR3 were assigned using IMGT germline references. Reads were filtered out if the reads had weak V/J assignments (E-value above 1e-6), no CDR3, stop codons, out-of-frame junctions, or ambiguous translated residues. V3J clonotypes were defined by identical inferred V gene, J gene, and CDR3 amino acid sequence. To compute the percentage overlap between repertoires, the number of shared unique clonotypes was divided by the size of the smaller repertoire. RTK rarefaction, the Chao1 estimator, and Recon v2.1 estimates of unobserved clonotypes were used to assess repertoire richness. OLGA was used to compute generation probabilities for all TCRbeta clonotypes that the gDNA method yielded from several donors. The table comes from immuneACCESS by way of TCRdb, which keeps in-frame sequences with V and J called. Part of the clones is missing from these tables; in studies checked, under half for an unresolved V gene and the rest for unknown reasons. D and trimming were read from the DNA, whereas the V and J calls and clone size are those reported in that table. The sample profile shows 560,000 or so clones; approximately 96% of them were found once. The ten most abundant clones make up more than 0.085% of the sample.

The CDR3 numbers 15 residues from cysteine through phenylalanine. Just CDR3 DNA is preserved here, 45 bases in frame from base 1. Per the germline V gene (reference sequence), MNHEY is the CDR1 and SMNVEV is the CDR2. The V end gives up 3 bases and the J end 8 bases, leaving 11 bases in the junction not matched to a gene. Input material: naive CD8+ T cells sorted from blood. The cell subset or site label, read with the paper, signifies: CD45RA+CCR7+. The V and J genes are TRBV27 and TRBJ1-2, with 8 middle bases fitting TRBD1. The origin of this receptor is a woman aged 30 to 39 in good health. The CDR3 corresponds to CASSLGMTGDRGYTF. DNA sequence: TGTGCCAGCAGTTTGGGGATGACAGGGGATCGGGGCTACACCTTC.